The 15 T cell receptor beta chains below come from one sample, sequenced in a study of CD4 T cells in relation to SARS-CoV-2 and coronaviruses (dated by TCRdb to about 2021). Libraries were constructed by the immunoSEQ multiplex PCR assay. What TCRdb holds here is the immuneACCESS table cut down to in-frame rearrangements. Part of the clones is not present; checked against another copy, under half of the missing clones reflect an unresolved V gene, and the others are unexplained. This sample gives about 39,000 clones in total; roughly 83% of them show up just once. Approximately 7% of the sample comes from the top ten. Their target antigens are unknown. The sequenced sample was naive CD4+ T cells from PBMCs, cultured in vitro. The sample's cell subset or site label, in plain terms: naive CD4+ T cells isolated by negative enrichment. Receptor source: an adult with COVID-19.

The rearrangement uses TRBV5-1 and TRBJ1-4, with a weak D call TRBD1 (6 bases). With 1 base removed from V and 7 bases from J, the gap between germline ends came to 11 bases. Germline lookup yields CDR1 SGHRS and CDR2 YFSETQ. CDR3 length equals 14 residues. The CDR3 coding sequence is TGCGCCAGCAGCTTGTGGGGGGCCTCTGAAAAACTGTTTTTT. This gives the protein CASSLWGASEKLFF.

The chain is built from TRBV11-3 and TRBJ2-7; a possible D gene is TRBD1 (5 bases). The CDR3 has 12 residues. Germline CDR1 is SGHNT and CDR2 is YENEEA. The V end lost 5 bases, the J end lost 2 bases, and 7 bases lay between the germline ends. The CDR3 DNA sequence: TGTGCCAGCAGCCCAGGGCCCTACGAGCAGTACTTC. It codes for CASSPGPYEQYF.

This clone occurred a few times. V is TRBV5-1 and J is TRBJ2-1, with 7 nucleotides matching TRBD1. The CDR3 sequence is 13 residues long. Germline trimming cut 0 bases from V and 9 bases from J; bases unmatched to any gene: 3. Germline V gene lookup returns CDR1 SGHRS and CDR2 YFSETQ. The CDR3 coding sequence is TGCGCCAGCAGCTTGGACAGGGGAGTTGAGCAGTTCTTC. Its protein is CASSLDRGVEQFF. Based on the CDR3 plus reference TRBV5-1 and TRBJ2-1, the full variable domain is KAGVTQTPRYLIKTRGQQVTLSCSPISGHRSVSWYQQTPGQGLQFLFEYFSETQRNKGNFPGRFSGRQFSNSRSEMNVSTLELGDSALYLCASSLDRGVEQFFGPGTRLTVL.

The chain is built from TRBV5-1 and TRBJ2-3; 8 positions agree with TRBD2. The length of the CDR3 is 14 residues. Germline V CDR1 and CDR2: SGHRS, YFSETQ. After removal of 4 bases from V and 3 bases from J, the junction contained 4 bases not matched to a gene. In nucleotides, the CDR3 is TGCGCCAGCAGCCTTGGGACTAGTACAGATACGCAGTATTTT. It is translated as CASSLGTSTDTQYF.

V gene TRBV11-2 combines with J gene TRBJ2-7; D remains ambiguous. This CDR3 spans 12 amino acids. In germline, CDR1 is SGHAT, CDR2 FQNNGV. Trimming removed 0 bases from V and 2 bases from J, with 2 bases in between. CDR3 in DNA: TGTGCCAGCAGCTTAGATCCCTACGAGCAGTACTTC. It translates to CASSLDPYEQYF.

There are a few counts of this clone. The V call is TRBV28, the J call TRBJ2-1, with D perhaps TRBD2 (6 bases). This CDR3 has 15 residues. V lost 3 bases, J lost 4 bases, and 13 bases lay in between. Germline CDR1 reads MDHEN; CDR2 reads SYDVKM. CDR3 DNA sequence: TGTGCCAGCAGTTTGGGGGGTTCCTCGTACAATGAGCAGTTCTTC. Residues: CASSLGGSSYNEQFF.

The chain carries TRBV3-1 (or the pseudogene TRBV3-2) and TRBJ1-4; tentatively, D is TRBD1 (6 bases). The germline gives CDR1 LGHDT, CDR2 YNNKEL (reference sequence). This CDR3 has 15 residues. The V end was cut by 8 bases, the J end by 4 bases, with 17 bases between. The CDR3 coding sequence is TGTGCCAGCTGTAATCGGGGGGCGAATAATGAAAAACTGTTTTTT. Its protein product is CASCNRGANNEKLFF.

This sequence joins TRBV9 and TRBJ2-1; D is ambiguous. The CDR3 runs 19 residues. Trimming took 3 bases from V and 3 from J, leaving 25 bases between them. Germline CDR1 SGDLS, CDR2 YYNGEE. Here the CDR3 DNA reads TGTGCCAGCAGCGGTCAGTATTCTGAAAACTTTCAAATCTACAATGAGCAGTTCTTC. Translating gives CASSGQYSENFQIYNEQFF.

The V and J genes are TRBV2 and TRBJ2-1; 8 bases map to TRBD1. V trimming: 5 bases; J trimming: 0 bases; junction bases outside the gene matches: 3. The CDR3 runs to 15 residues. The germline V gene has CDR1 SNHLY and CDR2 FYNNEI. The CDR3 DNA reads TGTGCCAGCAGTACGGGGACAGGCTCCTACAATGAGCAGTTCTTC. It yields the protein CASSTGTGSYNEQFF.

V usage is TRBV12-3 or TRBV12-4 and J usage is TRBJ2-4; TRBD2 matches 8 bases. The CDR3 is 13 residues long. With V trimmed by 6 bases and J by 10 bases, 8 bases remained unmatched. CDR3 nucleotides: TGTGCCAGCAGATTAATAGCGGGGAAGATTCAGTACTTC. Residues: CASRLIAGKIQYF.

The V and J genes are TRBV19 and TRBJ2-1; D possibly corresponds to TRBD1 (6 bases). CDR3 length equals 13 residues. CDR1 and CDR2 (germline): LNHDA, SQIVND (reference sequence). V was shortened by 7 bases and J by 9 bases, with 16 bases between the two germline ends. The CDR3: CASIDRFLVEQFF. In DNA form, the CDR3 reads TGTGCCAGTATAGACAGGTTTCTGGTTGAGCAGTTCTTC.

The chain links TRBV6-6 to TRBJ2-1, with D possibly TRBD1 on 5 matching bases. V lost 4 bases, J lost 9 bases, and 22 bases lay in between. CDR3 length: 16 residues. From germline, CDR1 is MNHNY and CDR2 SVGAGI (reference sequence). In nucleotides, the CDR3 is TGTGCCAGCAGTTCTGGCGGACGCTCAGGGTATACTGAGCAGTTCTTC. It specifies CASSSGGRSGYTEQFF.

CDR3 region: CASSLDWGQGTYNEQFF. CDR3 nucleotide sequence: TGCGCCAGCAGCTTGGACTGGGGGCAGGGGACGTACAATGAGCAGTTCTTC. V gene TRBV5-1 combines with J gene TRBJ2-1; a weak D match, TRBD1 (6 bases). Trimming shortened V by 0 bases and J by 4 bases, and 17 bases separated the two germline ends. This CDR3 region has 17 residues. Germline CDR1 SGHRS, CDR2 YFSETQ.

The genes are TRBV9 and TRBJ2-4, with 11 bases that match TRBD2. Trimming took 4 bases from V and 4 from J; bases not matched to a gene: 4. The CDR3 covers 15 residues. From germline, CDR1 is SGDLS and CDR2 YYNGEE. The CDR3 spells CASSPRTSGKNIQYF. The CDR3 coding sequence is TGTGCCAGCAGCCCCAGGACTAGCGGGAAAAACATTCAGTACTTC.

V usage is TRBV28 and J usage is TRBJ2-7; D unresolved. V was trimmed by 5 bases and J by 2 bases, leaving 10 bases between them. The CDR3 has 13 amino acids. The germline CDR1 and CDR2 sequences are MDHEN and SYDVKM. The CDR3 sequence is CASSPPGTYEQYF. CDR3 in DNA: TGTGCCAGCAGTCCTCCAGGAACCTACGAGCAGTACTTC.